Shown below are 2 T cell receptor beta chains from a single sample sequenced in a study of CD8 T cells in ankylosing spondylitis. TCRdb redid the calling of the 5' RACE reads with MiXCR, one entry per CDR3 protein. This table holds some 130,000 distinct CDR3 sequences, 7% to 8% found once. The sequenced sample consisted of blood, either unsorted or a sorted T cell fraction (not recorded which). These receptors originate from a female donor with ankylosing spondylitis or in good health (not recorded which).

Many counts were recorded for this clonotype. The chain carries TRBV3-1 and TRBJ1-1; no clear D. Germline V gene sequence: CDR1 LGHDT, CDR2 YNNKEL (reference sequence). Trimming left V 2 bases short and J 5 bases short, with 12 bases between. The length of the CDR3 is 14 residues. CDR3 sequence: CASSQPTLGTEAFF. CDR3 sequence (DNA): TGTGCCAGCAGCCAACCCACTCTGGGGACTGAAGCTTTCTTT.

At least ten counts were recorded for this clonotype. The rearrangement uses TRBV29-1 and TRBJ1-2, with 10 bases identical to TRBD1. CDR1 SQVTM and CDR2 ANQGSEA come from the germline V gene. The ends lost 0 bases at V and 5 bases at J; junction bases unmatched: 6. CDR3 length equals 15 residues. The DNA of the CDR3 is TGCAGCGTTGAAGATCGGGACAGGGGCCTTTATGGCTACACCTTC. Encoded protein: CSVEDRDRGLYGYTF.